This T cell receptor beta chain was identified during a study of tumor-infiltrating lymphocytes in localized non-small cell lung cancer. Germline assignment: CDR1 SGHVS and CDR2 FQNEAQ. This CDR3 is built from 14 residues. The junction had 8 bases not matched to a gene; V was cut back by 1 base and J by 11 bases. Generated by immunoSEQ multiplex PCR, the TCRdb table keeps only in-frame clones and is missing some. The table records 12,000 or so clones, under 90% of them present only once. Sequencing input: lung tumor tissue. The origin of this receptor is a human donor with non-small cell lung cancer. This rearrangement joins TRBV7-8 to TRBJ2-5, with 9 bases identical to TRBD1. CDR3 residues: CASSLGGQGEEQYF. The CDR3 nucleotides are TGTGCCAGCAGCTTAGGGGGACAGGGTGAAGAGCAGTACTTC.